Shown below are 17 T cell receptor beta chains from a single sample sequenced in a study of blood T cells in healthy people across ages. Then a second PCR, running about 6 to 12 cycles, was carried out with a sample-barcoded 5' primer and a J-beta primer mix. MiXCR, run by TCRdb on the 5' RACE reads, gives a single entry per CDR3 protein. The sample comprises some 850,000 distinct CDR3 sequences, 25% to 30% of which are singletons, and 2.5% to 3.5% rests with the top ten. In addition, the sample was reused for a study of T cells of mothers and their children.

The sample comprised blood. The origin of the receptors is a boy aged 10-17 years in good health.

The rearrangement uses TRBV12-3 or TRBV12-4 and TRBJ2-1; 7 bases match TRBD1. The V gene end was trimmed by 4 bases and the J gene end by 2 bases; junction bases not matched to a gene: 2. The CDR3 runs to 14 residues. The CDR3 coding sequence is TGTGCCAGCAGTTCCCAGGGGGCCTACAATGAGCAGTTCTTC. This translates into CASSSQGAYNEQFF.

This chain connects TRBV20-1 to TRBJ2-7, with unresolved D. This CDR3 spans 14 amino acids. The V gene lost 6 bases and the J gene lost 3 bases, with 18 bases spanning the gap. Germline V gives CDR1 DFQATT, CDR2 SNEGSKA (reference sequence). CDR3 DNA: TGCAGTGCCAAGGATGCGTGGGTAGGCTACGAGCAGTACTTC. Translated: CSAKDAWVGYEQYF.

The chain is built from TRBV2 and TRBJ2-5; no firm D call. Germline V lookup: CDR1 SNHLY, CDR2 FYNNEI. This CDR3 has 13 amino acids. Trimming removed 6 bases at V and 4 bases at J, with 12 bases between. The CDR3 reads CASRPTQPETQYF. CDR3 coding DNA: TGTGCCAGCAGACCGACCCAGCCAGAGACCCAGTACTTC.

V and J are TRBV5-1 and TRBJ2-7; D may be TRBD1 (5 bases). Per germline, CDR1 SGHRS and CDR2 YFSETQ. The V gene lost 2 bases and the J gene lost 1 base, with 13 bases spanning the gap. The CDR3 runs to 15 residues. Here the CDR3 DNA reads TGCGCCAGCAGCTTTAACAGGTTTGTGTCCTACGAGCAGTACTTC. This gives the protein CASSFNRFVSYEQYF. Full variable domain (remainder filled in from reference TRBV5-1 and TRBJ2-7): KAGVTQTPRYLIKTRGQQVTLSCSPISGHRSVSWYQQTPGQGLQFLFEYFSETQRNKGNFPGRFSGRQFSNSRSEMNVSTLELGDSALYLCASSFNRFVSYEQYFGPGTRLTVT.

This clonotype has only a few counts. V is TRBV4-2 and J is TRBJ2-2; no clear D gene. V was trimmed by 0 bases and J by 6 bases, leaving 5 bases between them. CDR3 size: 13 residues. In germline, CDR1 is LGHNA, CDR2 YNFKEQ. CDR3 in DNA: TGTGCCAGCAGCCAAGAGGTGGCCGGGGAGCTGTTTTTT. This gives the protein CASSQEVAGELFF.

This clonotype was observed a few times. The V and J genes are TRBV25-1 and TRBJ1-4, with D possibly matching TRBD1 (5 bases). V was cut by 6 bases and J by 8 bases, with 16 bases left in between. The CDR3 runs to 14 residues. CDR1 is MGHDK, CDR2 SYGVNS, per germline. The CDR3 DNA reads TGTGCCAGCAGCCCTGACGGGGGAGTGGAAAAACTGTTTTTT. Translated: CASSPDGGVEKLFF.

This rearrangement joins TRBV12-3 or TRBV12-4 to TRBJ1-2, with 9 positions matching TRBD1. The trim removed 6 bases at V and 3 bases at J, leaving 8 bases unmatched. The CDR3 loop spans 15 amino acids. The DNA for the CDR3 is TGTGCCAGCAGCCCGGGGGACAGGGTGGACTATGGCTACACCTTC. Amino acids: CASSPGDRVDYGYTF.

J is TRBJ2-1 and V is TRBV4-1, with 7 bases matching TRBD2. This CDR3 region has 13 residues. Germline CDR1 MGHRA, CDR2 YSYEKL. V shed 8 bases and J 7 bases; nucleotides not matched to a gene: 8. Here the CDR3 reads CASGPTSVNEQFF. CDR3 bases: TGCGCCAGCGGCCCCACTAGCGTGAATGAGCAGTTCTTC.

The chain is built from TRBV5-1 and TRBJ1-1; D perhaps matches TRBD1 (6 bases). V gave up 4 bases and J gave up 5 bases, with 15 bases separating them. CDR3 length: 14 amino acids. Germline CDR1 SGHRS, CDR2 YFSETQ. CDR3 sequence: CASSETGLGTEAFF. The CDR3 region has the DNA TGCGCCAGCAGCGAGACAGGACTAGGTACTGAAGCTTTCTTT.

This chain uses TRBV20-1 with TRBJ2-7; 8 positions agree with TRBD2. V lost 3 bases to trimming and J lost 2 bases; unmatched junction nucleotides: 6. The CDR3 has 14 residues. Germline V gene lookup returns CDR1 DFQATT and CDR2 SNEGSKA (reference sequence). This CDR3 reads CSASNGGAAYEQYF. The CDR3 DNA sequence: TGCAGTGCTAGTAACGGGGGGGCCGCCTACGAGCAGTACTTC.

The table lists this clonotype with a few counts. The chain carries TRBV7-6 and TRBJ1-4; TRBD1 agrees at 9 bases. V lost 5 bases to trimming and J lost 8 bases; unmatched junction nucleotides: 18. There are 18 residues in the CDR3. Germline V gene lookup returns CDR1 SGHVS and CDR2 FNYEAQ. The CDR3 DNA is TGTGCCAGCAGCCCAAACCTACAGGGGGCAGGTGCGGGGGAAAAACTGTTTTTT. Encoded protein: CASSPNLQGAGAGEKLFF.

The genes are TRBV20-1 and TRBJ2-1; 12 positions agree with TRBD2. The V segment lost 0 bases and the J segment 3 bases; nucleotides outside the gene matches: 9. Germline V lookup: CDR1 DFQATT, CDR2 SNEGSKA (reference sequence). The CDR3 extends over 18 amino acids. CDR3 sequence: CSARDHHRTSGDYNEQFF. The DNA of the CDR3 is TGCAGTGCTAGAGATCATCACCGGACTAGCGGGGACTACAATGAGCAGTTCTTC.

This clonotype has a single count. The CDR3 DNA is TGTGCCAGCAGCTCCTATTCTGGGGAGGTGTTCTTC. Translated, it gives CASSSYSGEVFF. This sequence joins TRBV13 and TRBJ2-1; tentative D call: TRBD2 (6 bases). The CDR3 has 12 amino acids. Deletions cut 4 bases from V and 15 bases from J, with 16 bases between. The germline V gene has CDR1 PRHDT and CDR2 FYEKMQ (reference sequence).

Only a few counts were recorded for this clonotype. This chain joins TRBV12-5 and TRBJ2-5, with no clear D. CDR3 length: 14 residues. V was clipped by 4 bases and J by 5 bases, with 14 bases between them. The germline gives CDR1 LGHNT, CDR2 FRNRAP. The CDR3 reads CASGSLPGMETQYF. The CDR3 region has the DNA TGTGCTAGTGGTTCCCTCCCGGGCATGGAGACCCAGTACTTC.

The chain employs TRBV29-1 and TRBJ2-3; TRBD2 agrees at 10 bases. Losses at the gene ends were 8 bases for V and 5 bases for J; bases not matched to a gene: 16. The CDR3 totals 16 residues. Germline values: CDR1 SQVTM, CDR2 ANQGSEA. CDR3 amino acids: CSPEVLAGEIVDTQYF. For the CDR3, the DNA is TGCAGCCCCGAGGTCCTAGCGGGAGAAATAGTAGATACGCAGTATTTT.

The chain couples TRBV7-6 to TRBJ2-5, with D tentatively TRBD2 (5 bases). Trimming pared 4 bases from V and 2 bases from J, leaving 20 bases between. Per germline, CDR1 SGHVS and CDR2 FNYEAQ. The CDR3 consists of 17 residues. CDR3 coding DNA: TGTGCCAGCAGCTCCCGGAGAACGGGATACCCACAAGAGACCCAGTACTTC. It yields the protein CASSSRRTGYPQETQYF.

The chain couples TRBV30 to TRBJ1-1; TRBD1 aligns across 7 bases. The CDR3 loop spans 14 amino acids. The germline CDR1 and CDR2 sequences are GTSNPN and SVGIG (reference sequence). Trimming cost V 2 bases and J 6 bases; bases outside gene matches: 9. This chain's CDR3 is CAWSTGVGGSEAFF. Written as DNA, the CDR3 is TGTGCCTGGAGTACAGGGGTCGGAGGCTCTGAAGCTTTCTTT.